Listed here are 10 T cell receptor beta chains from one sample, sequenced in a study of blood T cells in healthy people across ages. The second PCR ran roughly 7 to 12 cycles with a sample-barcoded 5' primer and J-beta primers. One entry per CDR3 protein, called by TCRdb with MiXCR from the 5' RACE reads. The data hold approximately 490,000 distinct CDR3 sequences, with more than 20% observed a single time. The same data also contributed to another study, on T cells of mothers and their children.

The sequencing sample was made of blood. These receptors were taken from a boy younger than 18 in good health.

This chain links TRBV5-1 with TRBJ2-3; 7 bases are a match to TRBD2. V shed 3 bases and J 2 bases; nucleotides not matched to a gene: 12. The germline V gene encodes CDR1 SGHRS and CDR2 YFSETQ. This CDR3 has 17 residues. In DNA form, the CDR3 reads TGCGCCAGCAGCTCTTTCGGGACTACCGATGCCACAGATACGCAGTATTTT. This gives the protein CASSSFGTTDATDTQYF. The complete variable domain, with remaining parts taken from reference TRBV5-1 and TRBJ2-3, reads KAGVTQTPRYLIKTRGQQVTLSCSPISGHRSVSWYQQTPGQGLQFLFEYFSETQRNKGNFPGRFSGRQFSNSRSEMNVSTLELGDSALYLCASSSFGTTDATDTQYFGPGTRLTVL.

This clonotype has just a few counts. This chain joins TRBV7-2 and TRBJ2-5; 8 bases map to TRBD1. Trimming removed 2 bases from V and 5 bases from J; junction bases left unmatched: 7. The CDR3 totals 15 residues. The germline gives CDR1 SGHTA, CDR2 FQGNSA. The CDR3 nucleotides are TGTGCCAGCAGCTTACAGACCCAGGGGGCGGAGACCCAGTACTTC. Amino acids: CASSLQTQGAETQYF.

This clonotype was detected a few times. V and J are TRBV7-9 and TRBJ2-7; D unclear. Germline V gene data show CDR1 as SEHNR and CDR2 as FQNEAQ (reference sequence). The V end lost 1 base, the J end lost 2 bases, and 9 bases lay between the germline ends. The CDR3 totals 14 residues. The CDR3 loop reads CASSLDAKAYEQYF. The CDR3 bases are TGTGCCAGCAGCTTAGATGCCAAAGCCTACGAGCAGTACTTC.

This clonotype showed up just a few times. The chain uses TRBV7-6 and TRBJ2-7; D gene uncertain. Germline values: CDR1 SGHVS, CDR2 FNYEAQ. V was cut by 1 base and J by 0 bases, with 7 bases left in between. The CDR3 length is 14 residues. The CDR3 DNA reads TGTGCCAGCAGCTTAGAGGAGAGCTCCTACGAGCAGTACTTC. Residues: CASSLEESSYEQYF. The full variable domain, its missing parts supplied by reference TRBV7-6 and TRBJ2-7, is GAGVSQSPRYKVTKRGQDVALRCDPISGHVSLYWYRQALGQGPEFLTYFNYEAQQDKSGLPNDRFSAERPEGSISTLTIQRTEQRDSAMYRCASSLEESSYEQYFGPGTRLTVT.

In its sample, this clonotype was seen a few times. The chain joins TRBV7-9 to TRBJ1-3; D gene ambiguous. Germline values: CDR1 SEHNR, CDR2 FQNEAQ (reference sequence). Trimming cost V 3 bases and J 0 bases, with 12 bases left between them. The CDR3 extends over 16 amino acids. CDR3 DNA: TGTGCCAGCAGCTTGGGTTCGGAGTACTCTGGAAACACCATATATTTT. It specifies CASSLGSEYSGNTIYF. Full variable domain (rest looked up from reference TRBV7-9 and TRBJ1-3): DTGVSQNPRHKITKRGQNVTFRCDPISEHNRLYWYRQTLGQGPEFLTYFQNEAQLEKSRLLSDRFSAERPKGSFSTLEIQRTEQGDSAMYLCASSLGSEYSGNTIYFGEGSWLTVV.

This clonotype was detected only a few times. The V gene is TRBV20-1, the J gene TRBJ2-7, with 12 bases lining up with TRBD2. CDR1 is DFQATT and CDR2 is SNEGSKA in the germline V gene (reference sequence). J gave up 2 bases and V 1 base, and 6 bases lay outside the gene matches. This CDR3 region has 16 residues. The CDR3 DNA reads as TGCAGTGCTAGAGCGACTAGCGGGGGTTCCCCCTACGAGCAGTACTTC. This translates into CSARATSGGSPYEQYF.

On this clonotype itself: At one end, the junction sequence differs from germline, possibly due to a read error. The chain employs TRBV6-6 and TRBJ2-1, with 7 bases lining up with TRBD2. The length of the CDR3 is 15 residues. CDR1 and CDR2 (germline): MNHNY, SVGAGI (reference sequence). The CDR3 coding sequence is TGCGCCAGCAGCCCCGGAGCGGGGACTCTCTATGGGCAGTTCTTC. This codes for CASSPGAGTLYGQFF.

In this sample, this clonotype turned up a few times. The chain uses TRBV6-6 and TRBJ1-2; D perhaps matches TRBD1 (5 bases). This CDR3 has 13 residues. Germline values: CDR1 MNHNY, CDR2 SVGAGI (reference sequence). V was pared by 4 bases and J by 8 bases, with 14 bases between. CDR3 in amino acids: CASSSGTGGGYTF. CDR3 coding DNA: TGTGCCAGCAGTTCCGGGACCGGAGGAGGCTACACCTTC.

This clonotype was counted a few times. V is TRBV7-3 and J is TRBJ2-2, with TRBD2 as a possible D gene (6 bases). Trimming left V 1 base short and J 0 bases short, with 9 bases between. The CDR3 is 16 residues long. CDR1 and CDR2 from the germline V gene are SGHTA and FQGTGA. CDR3 sequence reads: CASSLRGVTNTGELFF. In DNA form, the CDR3 reads TGTGCCAGCAGCTTAAGGGGGGTTACGAACACCGGGGAGCTGTTTTTT. Using reference TRBV7-3 and TRBJ2-2 for the parts outside the CDR3, the full variable domain is GAGVSQTPSNKVTEKGKYVELRCDPISGHTALYWYRQSLGQGPEFLIYFQGTGAADDSGLPNDRFFAVRPEGSVSTLKIQRTERGDSAVYLCASSLRGVTNTGELFFGEGSRLTVL.

A few counts support this clonotype. The chain joins TRBV29-1 to TRBJ2-5, with D tentatively TRBD2 (5 bases). CDR3 length: 12 amino acids. With 4 bases removed from V and 0 bases from J, the gap between germline ends came to 6 bases. Germline loops: CDR1 SQVTM, CDR2 ANQGSEA. In nucleotides, the CDR3 is TGCAGCGTTGCACTAGACCAAGAGACCCAGTACTTC. Protein sequence: CSVALDQETQYF.